This paragraph reports one TCR beta chain. The CDR3 loop spans 15 amino acids. V was shortened by 1 base and J by 4 bases, with 13 bases between the two germline ends. The germline V gene encodes CDR1 SGHTA and CDR2 FQGNSA. Clones were sequenced by immunoSEQ multiplex PCR, and TCRdb holds only the in-frame ones, with some missing. The table shows approximately 130,000 clones, with roughly 85% occurring only once. The data are from a study of T cell responses to AZD1222 COVID-19 vaccine. The V gene is TRBV7-2, the J gene TRBJ1-2, with a weak D call TRBD1 (5 bases). Sample: peripheral blood, taken 28 days after the second dose of the MenACWY control vaccine. The clonotype was recovered from an adult who received the MenACWY meningococcal vaccine as a control. In DNA form, the CDR3 reads TGTGCCAGCAGCTTAGTTCGGGGGGTGAGCTATGGCTACACCTTC. Translation gives CASSLVRGVSYGYTF.